Shown below are 32 T cell receptor beta chains from a single sample sequenced in a study of T cell clones after liver transplantation. Sequencing used immunoSEQ multiplex PCR; TCRdb keeps in-frame clones, though not all of them. The table includes 60,000 or so clones, about 70% detected once. Sequencing used CD4+ T cells from blood, obtained at the 22-month timepoint. The source of these receptors is a human patient who received a liver transplant. Some T cells may be provided by the graft donor.

The CDR3 sequence is CASSSGGAAWGYTF. The CDR3 DNA follows: TGTGCCAGCAGTTCAGGGGGCGCGGCGTGGGGCTACACCTTC. The chain recombines TRBV28 with TRBJ1-2; TRBD1 agrees at 8 bases. With 4 bases clipped from V and 8 bases from J, the junction kept 9 bases outside the gene matches. The CDR3 contains 14 residues. Germline values: CDR1 MDHEN, CDR2 SYDVKM.

This clone showed up just once. The chain couples TRBV4-2 to TRBJ1-4; D perhaps matches TRBD1 (5 bases). The CDR3 consists of 15 residues. Germline CDR1 and CDR2: LGHNA and YNFKEQ. V lost 4 bases to trimming and J lost 6 bases, with 15 bases between them. The CDR3 DNA follows: TGTGCCAGCAGCCCCCGATTGGGGGTCCATGAAAAACTGTTTTTT. This gives the protein CASSPRLGVHEKLFF.

This chain links TRBV29-1 with TRBJ1-1, with TRBD1 as a possible D gene (5 bases). Germline CDR1 reads SQVTM; CDR2 reads ANQGSEA. The CDR3 has 11 amino acids. With 6 bases removed from V and 10 bases from J, the gap between germline ends came to 15 bases. CDR3 loop: CSVGQDLGAFF. The CDR3 coding sequence is TGCAGCGTGGGGCAGGATCTTGGAGCTTTCTTT.

The chain combines TRBV7-2 with TRBJ1-1; D unclear. CDR3 length: 14 residues. V lost 5 bases and J lost 5, with 15 bases in between. The germline gives CDR1 SGHTA, CDR2 FQGNSA. The CDR3 DNA sequence: TGTGCCAGCAGCCCTCGACCCTCCGTAACTGAAGCTTTCTTT. This codes for CASSPRPSVTEAFF.

The V and J genes are TRBV10-3 and TRBJ2-3, with D tentatively TRBD1 (6 bases). The CDR3 loop spans 17 amino acids. The V and J ends lost 2 bases and 1 base respectively, with 16 bases between them. Germline lookup yields CDR1 ENHRY and CDR2 SYGVKD. CDR3: CAISEQPTGTGTDTQYF. CDR3 sequence (DNA): TGTGCCATCAGTGAGCAACCCACAGGGACGGGCACAGATACGCAGTATTTT.

This rearrangement joins TRBV10-3 to TRBJ1-5, with D hard to call. The germline CDR1 and CDR2 sequences are ENHRY and SYGVKD. Between the trimmed V and J ends, which lost 0 bases and 6 bases, there was a span of 12 bases. CDR3 length: 15 residues. The DNA of the CDR3 is TGTGCCATCAGTGAGTCAAAGAGGGAAGGTCAGCCCCAGCATTTT. Amino acids: CAISESKREGQPQHF.

The chain employs TRBV5-1 and TRBJ1-4; weak D call: TRBD1 (5 bases). V lost 0 bases and J 8 bases, leaving 17 bases between the germline ends. CDR3 length: 16 residues. Germline lookup yields CDR1 SGHRS and CDR2 YFSETQ. For the CDR3, the DNA is TGCGCCAGCAGCTTGGGGTCGTCGCAGGGAGGGGAAAAACTGTTTTTT. Encoded protein: CASSLGSSQGGEKLFF.

The J gene is TRBJ1-1, the V gene TRBV11-3, with unresolved D. The CDR3 covers 13 residues. Trimming stripped 0 bases from V and 8 bases from J, with 10 bases between. CDR1 is SGHNT, CDR2 YENEEA, per germline. CDR3 nucleotides: TGTGCCAGCAGCTTAGATCCGAGTAGGGAAGCTTTCTTT. Amino acid sequence: CASSLDPSREAFF. Combining the CDR3 with reference TRBV11-3 and TRBJ1-1 gives the whole variable domain EAGVVQSPRYKIIEKKQPVAFWCNPISGHNTLYWYLQNLGQGPELLIRYENEEAVDDSQLPKDRFSAERLKGVDSTLKIQPAELGDSAVYLCASSLDPSREAFFGQGTRLTVV.

The table lists this clone with a few counts. This rearrangement joins TRBV30 to TRBJ1-6; D is unresolved. V lost 0 bases, J lost 7 bases, and 10 bases lay in between. Germline lookup yields CDR1 GTSNPN and CDR2 SVGIG (reference sequence). The CDR3 length is 14 residues. CDR3 residues: CAWSVQGGNSPLHF. In DNA form, the CDR3 reads TGTGCCTGGAGTGTACAAGGCGGGAATTCACCCCTCCACTTT.

The rearrangement links TRBV6-5 to TRBJ1-1; D remains unclear. The CDR3 length is 13 residues. Germline V gene data show CDR1 as MNHEY and CDR2 as SVGAGI. V gave up 1 base and J gave up 0 bases, with 3 bases separating them. The CDR3 protein is CASSYLLNTEAFF. CDR3 bases: TGTGCCAGCAGTTACTTATTGAACACTGAAGCTTTCTTT.

The chain recombines TRBV25-1 with TRBJ2-7, with D perhaps being TRBD1 or TRBD2 (5 bases each). This CDR3 is 12 amino acids long. Germline V gene data show CDR1 as MGHDK and CDR2 as SYGVNS. Trimming pared 6 bases from V and 4 bases from J, leaving 10 bases between. The CDR3 region is CASRGTGYEQYF. CDR3 DNA sequence: TGTGCCAGCAGAGGGACCGGTTACGAGCAGTACTTC.

The chain links TRBV2 to TRBJ1-5; 7 nucleotides line up with TRBD1. The V gene's germline CDR1 is SNHLY and CDR2 FYNNEI. This CDR3 spans 15 amino acids. Trimming took 5 bases from V and 1 from J; bases not matched to a gene: 5. This CDR3 reads CASSYTGASNQPQHF. The CDR3 DNA reads TGTGCCAGCAGTTATACAGGGGCCAGCAATCAGCCCCAGCATTTT.

The table lists this clone with many counts. CDR3 loop: CASTPDRGKVDEQFF. Written as DNA, the CDR3 is TGTGCCAGCACTCCGGACAGGGGGAAGGTCGATGAGCAGTTCTTC. This chain uses TRBV2 with TRBJ2-1; 10 positions agree with TRBD1. J gave up 8 bases and V 7 bases, and 11 bases lay outside the gene matches. The germline V gene encodes CDR1 SNHLY and CDR2 FYNNEI. CDR3 size: 15 residues.

V gene TRBV6-1 combines with J gene TRBJ1-4; no firm D call. CDR3 length: 14 amino acids. The V and J ends lost 11 bases and 4 bases respectively, with 17 bases between them. The V gene's germline CDR1 is MNHNS and CDR2 SASEGT. The chain's CDR3 is CAGSRQTGNEKLFF. CDR3 bases: TGTGCCGGGTCGCGGCAGACCGGTAATGAAAAACTGTTTTTT.

This clone is a singleton in its sample. CDR3 sequence (DNA): TGTGCCAGCAGAGTGGACAGCTTGAGCTCCTACGAGCAGTACTTC. Its translation: CASRVDSLSSYEQYF. V is TRBV6-1 and J is TRBJ2-7; maybe TRBD1 (6 bases). CDR1 MNHNS and CDR2 SASEGT come from the germline V gene. The CDR3 runs 15 residues. Between the trimmed V and J ends, which lost 6 bases and 0 bases, there was a span of 15 bases.

This clone was seen a few times. This chain links TRBV27 with TRBJ1-5, with D tentatively TRBD1 (5 bases). The CDR3 is 16 amino acids. Trimming shortened V by 3 bases and J by 4 bases, and 16 bases separated the two germline ends. Germline loops: CDR1 MNHEY, CDR2 SMNVEV (reference sequence). The CDR3 sequence is CASSLAGRAGNQPQHF. The CDR3 nucleotides are TGTGCCAGCAGTTTGGCGGGGCGAGCAGGAAATCAGCCCCAGCATTTT.

The genes are TRBV19 and TRBJ2-2, with a possible D match to TRBD2 (7 bases). Per germline, CDR1 LNHDA and CDR2 SQIVND (reference sequence). The V end was cut by 5 bases, the J end by 5 bases, with 24 bases between. This CDR3 contains 18 residues. The CDR3: CASSANRPGGPRTGELFF. The DNA for the CDR3 is TGTGCCAGTAGTGCCAATCGTCCCGGGGGGCCGCGTACCGGGGAGCTGTTTTTT. The entire variable domain, with the rest obtained from reference TRBV19 and TRBJ2-2, is as follows: DGGITQSPKYLFRKEGQNVTLSCEQNLNHDAMYWYRQDPGQGLRLIYYSQIVNDFQKGDIAEGYSVSREKKESFPLTVTSAQKNPTAFYLCASSANRPGGPRTGELFFGEGSRLTVL.

The rearrangement joins TRBV5-6 to TRBJ2-1; TRBD1 aligns across 10 bases. The CDR3 runs 16 residues. After removal of 1 base from V and 4 bases from J, the junction contained 5 bases not matched to a gene. Germline V gives CDR1 SGHDT, CDR2 YYEEEE. The CDR3 region has the DNA TGTGCCAGCAGCTTGTCCGGGACAGGGGAATACAATGAGCAGTTCTTC. It translates to CASSLSGTGEYNEQFF. The whole variable domain, remainder taken from reference TRBV5-6 and TRBJ2-1, is DAGVTQSPTHLIKTRGQQVTLRCSPKSGHDTVSWYQQALGQGPQFIFQYYEEEERQRGNFPDRFSGHQFPNYSSELNVNALLLGDSALYLCASSLSGTGEYNEQFFGPGTRLTVL.

The chain has TRBV29-1 and TRBJ1-1, with D perhaps TRBD1 (5 bases). This CDR3 region has 16 residues. From germline, CDR1 is SQVTM and CDR2 ANQGSEA. V gave up 3 bases and J gave up 1 base, with 18 bases separating them. CDR3 coding DNA: TGCAGCGTTGAGGGGGGACGCTCCGGGACGAACACTGAAGCTTTCTTT. As protein: CSVEGGRSGTNTEAFF.

V and J are TRBV19 and TRBJ1-2; D unclear. The CDR3 sequence is 13 residues long. Germline lookup yields CDR1 LNHDA and CDR2 SQIVND (reference sequence). With 1 base removed from V and 3 bases from J, the gap between germline ends came to 6 bases. CDR3 sequence: CASSIGADYGYTF. The CDR3 DNA reads as TGTGCCAGTAGTATAGGGGCAGACTATGGCTACACCTTC.

This rearrangement joins TRBV23-1 to TRBJ2-7, with 11 nucleotides matching TRBD1. TRBV23-1 is an open reading frame whose function is uncertain. After removal of 4 bases from V and 5 bases from J, the junction contained 13 bases not matched to a gene. The CDR3 has 17 residues. The CDR3 bases are TGCGCCAGCAGTCTGGGGGACAGGGGGACCGCAGTGCACGAGCAGTACTTC. This codes for CASSLGDRGTAVHEQYF.

The chain uses TRBV10-1 and TRBJ1-5; no reliable D call. Trimming pared 0 bases from V and 5 bases from J, leaving 5 bases between. This CDR3 contains 13 residues. Per germline, CDR1 WNHNN and CDR2 SYGVQD (reference sequence). The CDR3 loop is CASSESRYQPQHF. The DNA for the CDR3 is TGCGCCAGCAGTGAGTCACGTTATCAGCCCCAGCATTTT.

The chain recombines TRBV28 with TRBJ1-5; D not certain. Trimming removed 8 bases from V and 1 base from J, with 12 bases in between. The CDR3 is made up of 14 amino acids. CDR1 and CDR2 from the germline V gene are MDHEN and SYDVKM. The CDR3 reads CASLRGMSNQPQHF. The CDR3 DNA follows: TGTGCCAGCCTACGAGGTATGAGCAATCAGCCCCAGCATTTT.

Written as DNA, the CDR3 is TGTGCCAGCAGCCTAGGGGGACAGTACCAAGAGACCCAGTACTTC. Protein sequence: CASSLGGQYQETQYF. J is TRBJ2-5 and V is TRBV2, with 7 bases that match TRBD1. Unmatched junction bases numbered 7, after V lost 6 bases and J lost 0 bases. Germline V gives CDR1 SNHLY, CDR2 FYNNEI. CDR3 length: 15 residues.

The chain recombines TRBV7-2 with TRBJ2-7; 10 bases line up with TRBD1. Losses at the gene ends were 0 bases for V and 4 bases for J; bases not matched to a gene: 6. Germline V CDR1 and CDR2: SGHTA, FQGNSA. CDR3 length: 16 residues. The CDR3 DNA follows: TGTGCCAGCAGCTTAGCTTCCGGGACAGGGGTGTACGAGCAGTACTTC. It encodes CASSLASGTGVYEQYF.

The rearrangement joins TRBV4-2 to TRBJ2-1; 9 bases map to TRBD1. This CDR3 has 15 residues. Germline CDR1 is LGHNA and CDR2 is YNFKEQ. The V segment lost 1 base and the J segment 7 bases; nucleotides outside the gene matches: 5. The CDR3 here is CASSQGQGGSNEQFF. The CDR3 DNA reads TGTGCCAGCAGCCAAGGACAGGGGGGCTCAAATGAGCAGTTCTTC.

The chain couples TRBV19 to TRBJ1-4; 8 positions match TRBD1. Trimming cost V 7 bases and J 3 bases; bases outside gene matches: 7. The CDR3 is 15 amino acids. Germline V gene data show CDR1 as LNHDA and CDR2 as SQIVND (reference sequence). The CDR3 DNA sequence: TGTGCCAGTACCAAAGAGACAGGGGCTAATGAAAAACTGTTTTTT. Residues: CASTKETGANEKLFF.

The chain recombines TRBV10-2 with TRBJ2-3, with 7 bases matching TRBD2. CDR1 WSHSY and CDR2 SAAADI come from the germline V gene. The CDR3 is made up of 13 amino acids. The ends lost 0 bases at V and 9 bases at J; junction bases unmatched: 3. This CDR3 reads CASSESNGGTQYF. CDR3 nucleotides: TGCGCCAGCAGTGAGTCGAACGGGGGGACGCAGTATTTT.

A single count supports this clone. The genes are TRBV11-2 and TRBJ2-7; D is possibly TRBD2 (6 bases). V lost 1 base, J lost 2 bases, and 9 bases lay in between. CDR3 size: 14 residues. Germline CDR1 SGHAT, CDR2 FQNNGV. The CDR3 nucleotides read TGTGCCAGCAGCTTAGGGAGGGGACCCTACGAGCAGTACTTC. It yields the protein CASSLGRGPYEQYF.

This chain links TRBV7-2 with TRBJ2-3, with TRBD2 identical over 8 bases. Unmatched junction bases numbered 6, after V lost 0 bases and J lost 4 bases. This CDR3 is built from 16 residues. Germline-derived CDR1 and CDR2 are SGHTA and FQGNSA. In DNA, the CDR3 is TGTGCCAGCAGCTTAGCCGGGGGGGCCACCCCAGATACGCAGTATTTT. This encodes CASSLAGGATPDTQYF.

This clone showed up just a few times. The V call is TRBV6-5, the J call TRBJ2-7; D is unresolved. V gave up 0 bases and J gave up 6 bases, with 3 bases separating them. Germline V gives CDR1 MNHEY, CDR2 SVGAGI. The CDR3 totals 11 residues. Written as DNA, the CDR3 is TGTGCCAGCAGTTACTCGGGCGAGCAGTACTTC. Translation gives CASSYSGEQYF.

V is TRBV11-3 and J is TRBJ2-1; D may match TRBD1 or TRBD2 (5 bases each). CDR3 length: 13 amino acids. The germline V gene has CDR1 SGHNT and CDR2 YENEEA. The V end was cut by 5 bases, the J end by 9 bases, with 14 bases between. The chain's CDR3 is CASSIAGGSEQFF. The CDR3 DNA is TGTGCCAGCAGCATCGCTGGGGGTAGTGAGCAGTTCTTC.